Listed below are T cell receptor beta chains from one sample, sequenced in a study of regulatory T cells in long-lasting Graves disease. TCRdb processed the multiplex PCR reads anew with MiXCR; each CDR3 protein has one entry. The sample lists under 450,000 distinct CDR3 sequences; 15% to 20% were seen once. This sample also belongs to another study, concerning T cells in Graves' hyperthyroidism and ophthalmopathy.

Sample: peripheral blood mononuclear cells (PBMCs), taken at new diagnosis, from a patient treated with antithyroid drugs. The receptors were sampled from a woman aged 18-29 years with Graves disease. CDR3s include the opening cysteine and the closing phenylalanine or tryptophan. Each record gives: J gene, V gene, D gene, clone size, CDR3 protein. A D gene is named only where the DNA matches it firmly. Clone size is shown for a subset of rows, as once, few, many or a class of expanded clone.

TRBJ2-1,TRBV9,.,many,CASSVDLKGYNEQFF
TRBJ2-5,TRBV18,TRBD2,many,CASSPPGLGGETQYF
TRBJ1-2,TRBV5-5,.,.,CASSEPGHIYGYTF
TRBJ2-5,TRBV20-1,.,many,CSADPGGFATQYF
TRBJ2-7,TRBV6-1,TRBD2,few,CATQLAGGSYEQYF
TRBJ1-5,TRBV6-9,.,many,CASSYRDGNQPQHF
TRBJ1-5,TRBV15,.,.,CATSDRGLSNQPQHF
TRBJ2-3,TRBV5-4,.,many,CASGRMGDTQYF
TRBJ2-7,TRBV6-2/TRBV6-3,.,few,CATGTYEQYF
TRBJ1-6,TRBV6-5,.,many,CASSYLTGTRNSPLHF
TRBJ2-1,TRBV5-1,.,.,CASSTGASGFYNEQFF
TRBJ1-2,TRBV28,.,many,CASTGSLYGYTF
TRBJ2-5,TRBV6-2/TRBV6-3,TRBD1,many,CASGGQGASETQYF
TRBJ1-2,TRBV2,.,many,CASSEGGYTF
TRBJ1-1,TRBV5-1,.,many,CASRGGSNTEAFF
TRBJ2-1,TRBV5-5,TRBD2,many,CASSFGLALSTYNEQFF
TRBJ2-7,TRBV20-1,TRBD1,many,CSARETGDREQYF
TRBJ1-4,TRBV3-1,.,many,CASSPYGATASQLFF
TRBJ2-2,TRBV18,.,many,CASSPRRGRDTGELFF
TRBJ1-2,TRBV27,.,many,CASSPISGGYTF
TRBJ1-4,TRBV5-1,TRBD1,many,CASSPVPGQGDEKLFF
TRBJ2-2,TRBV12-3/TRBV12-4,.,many,CASSSTVSNTGELFF
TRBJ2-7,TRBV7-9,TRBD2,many,CASSPLGVSGSPSNEQYF